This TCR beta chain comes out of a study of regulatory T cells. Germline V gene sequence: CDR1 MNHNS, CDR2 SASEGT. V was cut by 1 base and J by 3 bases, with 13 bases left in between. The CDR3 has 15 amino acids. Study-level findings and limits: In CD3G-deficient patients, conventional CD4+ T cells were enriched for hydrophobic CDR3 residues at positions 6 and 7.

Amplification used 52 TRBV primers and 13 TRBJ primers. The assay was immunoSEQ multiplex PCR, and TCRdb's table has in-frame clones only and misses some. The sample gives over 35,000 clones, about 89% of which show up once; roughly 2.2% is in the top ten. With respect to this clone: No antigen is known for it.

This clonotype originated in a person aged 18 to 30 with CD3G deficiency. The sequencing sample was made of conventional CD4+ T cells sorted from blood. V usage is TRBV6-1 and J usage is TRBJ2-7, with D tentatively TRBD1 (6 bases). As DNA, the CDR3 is TGTGCCAGCAGTGAAGAAGGGGGATACTACTACGAGCAGTACTTC. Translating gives CASSEEGGYYYEQYF.